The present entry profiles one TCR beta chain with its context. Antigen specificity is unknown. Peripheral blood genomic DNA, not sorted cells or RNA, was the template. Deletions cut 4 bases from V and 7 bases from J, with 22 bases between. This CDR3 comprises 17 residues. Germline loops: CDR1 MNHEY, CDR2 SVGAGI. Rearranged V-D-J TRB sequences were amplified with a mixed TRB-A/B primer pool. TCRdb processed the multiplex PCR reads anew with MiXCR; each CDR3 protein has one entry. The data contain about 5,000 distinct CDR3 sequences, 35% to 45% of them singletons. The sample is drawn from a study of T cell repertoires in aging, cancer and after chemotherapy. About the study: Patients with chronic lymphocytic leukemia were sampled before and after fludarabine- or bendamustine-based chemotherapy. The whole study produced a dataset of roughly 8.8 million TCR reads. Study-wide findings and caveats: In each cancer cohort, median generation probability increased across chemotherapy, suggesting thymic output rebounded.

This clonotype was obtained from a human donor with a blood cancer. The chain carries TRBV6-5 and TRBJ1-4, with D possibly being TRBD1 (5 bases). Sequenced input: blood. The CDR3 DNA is TGTGCCAGCAGTTCCTGTGGCGGCCAGGGCAGCGGTGAAAAACTGTTTTTT. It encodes CASSSCGGQGSGEKLFF.